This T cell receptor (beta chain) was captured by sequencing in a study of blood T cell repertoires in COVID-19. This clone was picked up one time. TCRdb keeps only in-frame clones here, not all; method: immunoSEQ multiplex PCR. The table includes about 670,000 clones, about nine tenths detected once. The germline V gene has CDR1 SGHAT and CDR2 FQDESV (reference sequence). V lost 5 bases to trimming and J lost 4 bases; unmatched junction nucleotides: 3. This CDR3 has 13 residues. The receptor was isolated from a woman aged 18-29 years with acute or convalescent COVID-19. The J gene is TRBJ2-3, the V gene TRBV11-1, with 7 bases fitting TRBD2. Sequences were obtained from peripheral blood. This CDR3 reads CASSARGADTQYF. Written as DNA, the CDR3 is TGTGCCAGCAGCGCCCGGGGGGCAGATACGCAGTATTTT.